Below, one T cell receptor beta chain is given with its context. Trimming left V 3 bases short and J 7 bases short, with 6 bases between. The CDR3 totals 11 residues. This sample is part of a study of blood T cells in healthy people across ages. A J-beta primer mix and a sample-barcoded 5' primer were used in a second PCR of about 7 to 12 cycles. MiXCR was run by TCRdb on the 5' RACE reads, yielding one entry per CDR3 protein. The data show about 800,000 distinct CDR3 sequences, 20% to 30% seen once. Isolation per sample recovered at least 7 million PBMCs. A further study also used this sample, focusing on T cells of mothers and their children.

The sequencing sample was made of blood. This receptor was obtained from a boy aged 5-17 years in good health. This rearrangement joins TRBV12-3 or TRBV12-4 to TRBJ1-2; no firm D call. The DNA of the CDR3 is TGTGCCAGCAGTTTCGGGTTTGGCTACACCTTC. Translating it yields CASSFGFGYTF.